This is a list of T cell receptor beta chains from one sample in a study of T cells in Graves' hyperthyroidism and ophthalmopathy. MiXCR was run by TCRdb on the multiplex PCR reads, yielding one entry per CDR3 protein. Of about 760,000 distinct CDR3 sequences in the sample, just over 35% were seen once. Sequences were obtained from blood. These receptors were collected from a woman in her 40s with Graves' hyperthyroidism. CDR3s leave out the opening cysteine and the closing phenylalanine or tryptophan. The order of the fields is V gene, clone size, CDR3 protein. Clone size, where shown, is once, few, many, or a class for clones that have expanded.

V gene: TRBV5-5; clone size: few; CDR3 protein: ASSLTPSGGELF
V gene: TRBV29-1; clone size: many; CDR3 protein: SVEGLTGGTSSYEQY
V gene: TRBV19; clone size: -; CDR3 protein: ATTLTGGNQPQH
V gene: TRBV20-1; clone size: -; CDR3 protein: SAIGWAGPMNSEAF
V gene: TRBV7-2; clone size: -; CDR3 protein: ASSLLTGVMAEAF
V gene: TRBV5-1; clone size: -; CDR3 protein: ASSAPRTRVNTGDLF
V gene: TRBV6-5; clone size: -; CDR3 protein: ASSSGAGSTYEQY
V gene: TRBV11-2; clone size: few; CDR3 protein: ASSTRGRNTEAF
V gene: TRBV6-6; clone size: -; CDR3 protein: ASTGDGGGASEQY
V gene: TRBV6-5; clone size: few; CDR3 protein: ASREGGRGEAF
V gene: TRBV5-1; clone size: many; CDR3 protein: ASSLRLLGETQY
V gene: TRBV25-1; clone size: many; CDR3 protein: ASSRGVETQY
V gene: TRBV2; clone size: few; CDR3 protein: ASSEFSAQNTGELF
V gene: TRBV7-9; clone size: -; CDR3 protein: ASSLRQSNTEAF
V gene: TRBV7-2; clone size: -; CDR3 protein: ASSHVGGGSRAKNIQY
V gene: TRBV9; clone size: -; CDR3 protein: ASSVAKLAGSIDTQY
V gene: TRBV24-1; clone size: -; CDR3 protein: ASSFLGTRGNYGYT
V gene: TRBV24-1; clone size: -; CDR3 protein: ATSDLPPGRFYRREKLF
V gene: TRBV19; clone size: -; CDR3 protein: ASSISGTGSETQY
V gene: TRBV5-4; clone size: few; CDR3 protein: ASSLYGTVKAF
V gene: TRBV24-1; clone size: -; CDR3 protein: AAGSRTGGVCEQY
V gene: TRBV7-2; clone size: -; CDR3 protein: ASSIGGRWGYT
V gene: TRBV20-1; clone size: many; CDR3 protein: SAGTGASEVPQH
V gene: TRBV9; clone size: -; CDR3 protein: ASSVEGTEPQAF
V gene: TRBV12-3/TRBV12-4; clone size: few; CDR3 protein: ASRRRDTNSNQPQH
V gene: TRBV25-1; clone size: -; CDR3 protein: ASSGGVAGAYEQY
V gene: TRBV7-9; clone size: many; CDR3 protein: ASRVDSNTGELF
V gene: TRBV10-3; clone size: -; CDR3 protein: AILGQAGGETQY
V gene: TRBV30; clone size: -; CDR3 protein: AWSVGLQRGYT
V gene: TRBV6-6; clone size: few; CDR3 protein: ASTAGGYEQY
V gene: TRBV5-1; clone size: few; CDR3 protein: ASSLENSYNSPLH
V gene: TRBV20-1; clone size: -; CDR3 protein: SADDRPSSYEQY
V gene: TRBV7-8; clone size: few; CDR3 protein: ASSLGPQESSPYEQY
V gene: TRBV27; clone size: many; CDR3 protein: ASSPSGGYVTEAF
V gene: TRBV19; clone size: few; CDR3 protein: ASSIDAVSGTGELF
V gene: TRBV29-1; clone size: many; CDR3 protein: SVSQGTGDQAF
V gene: TRBV10-2; clone size: -; CDR3 protein: ASSGSRGQPYEQY
V gene: TRBV5-1; clone size: -; CDR3 protein: ASSPKAPGGGYEQY
V gene: TRBV4-3; clone size: few; CDR3 protein: ASSQVFTGYGYT
V gene: TRBV19; clone size: -; CDR3 protein: ASSTANYQPQH
V gene: TRBV5-4; clone size: many; CDR3 protein: ASSFGNNYGYT
V gene: TRBV19; clone size: -; CDR3 protein: ASSIKRGGQPQH
V gene: TRBV9; clone size: few; CDR3 protein: ASSPQTGGNEKLF
V gene: TRBV19; clone size: -; CDR3 protein: ASSMGQGALGGYT
V gene: TRBV27; clone size: few; CDR3 protein: ASTNDRGWYEQY
V gene: TRBV7-9; clone size: -; CDR3 protein: ASSFRDRVYNSPLH
V gene: TRBV6-5; clone size: once; CDR3 protein: ASSYRDRDGELF